Below, 21 T cell receptor beta chains from the same sample are listed, as sequenced in a study of blood T cell repertoires in COVID-19. Method: immunoSEQ multiplex PCR; TCRdb's copy keeps in-frame clones and lacks some. The sample lists some 100,000 clones; about 90% were seen once. The source material was peripheral blood. Receptors originate from a man aged 70 or older who had recovered from COVID-19.

The chain joins TRBV3-1 (or the pseudogene TRBV3-2) to TRBJ1-1; 7 bases are a match to TRBD1. The CDR3 loop spans 13 amino acids. CDR1 LGHDT and CDR2 YNNKEL come from the germline V gene (reference sequence). The J segment lost 7 bases and the V segment lost 4 bases, leaving 6 bases of the junction unmatched. CDR3 sequence (DNA): TGTGCCAGCAGCCCCCACAGGGGTGGTGAAGCTTTCTTT. Protein sequence: CASSPHRGGEAFF.

The V call is TRBV5-4, the J call TRBJ1-2; D ambiguous. The CDR3 has 15 residues. The germline V gene has CDR1 SGHNT and CDR2 YYREEE (reference sequence). Trimming stripped 3 bases from V and 0 bases from J, with 12 bases between. The CDR3 coding sequence is TGTGCCAGCAGCTCCGGCGGCGGGCCTAACTATGGCTACACCTTC. Its protein product is CASSSGGGPNYGYTF.

In this sample, this clone turned up a few times. The chain uses TRBV7-9 and TRBJ1-1, with TRBD1 matching 7 bases. The CDR3 is 16 amino acids. V shed 5 bases, J shed 0 bases, and the junction held 9 bases outside the gene matches. The germline V gene encodes CDR1 SEHNR and CDR2 FQNEAQ (reference sequence). This CDR3 is CASSPTGDLMNTEAFF. The CDR3 nucleotides are TGTGCCAGCAGCCCCACAGGGGACCTGATGAACACTGAAGCTTTCTTT.

V is TRBV14 and J is TRBJ2-1, with D possibly TRBD1 on 6 matching bases. The CDR3 sequence is 13 residues long. Germline lookup yields CDR1 SGHDN and CDR2 FVKESK. V dropped 3 bases and J dropped 6 bases, with 9 bases sitting between them. The CDR3 sequence: CASSQGHFNEQFF. As DNA, the CDR3 is TGTGCCAGCAGCCAGGGACATTTCAATGAGCAGTTCTTC.

The gene calls are TRBV10-3 and TRBJ2-5; D is possibly TRBD2 (5 bases). V shed 0 bases and J shed 3 bases, with 5 bases lying between them. The CDR3 has 13 residues. Germline V lookup: CDR1 ENHRY, CDR2 SYGVKD. The CDR3 protein is CAISESREETQYF. The DNA of the CDR3 is TGTGCCATCAGTGAGTCGAGGGAAGAGACCCAGTACTTC.

V usage is TRBV28 and J usage is TRBJ1-2; D is uncertain. The germline CDR1 and CDR2 sequences are MDHEN and SYDVKM. V lost 5 bases, J lost 7 bases, and 11 bases lay in between. The CDR3 length is 12 residues. CDR3 protein: CASSIPPSGYTF. The CDR3 DNA reads TGTGCCAGCAGTATTCCCCCCTCTGGCTACACCTTC.

The rearrangement joins TRBV2 to TRBJ2-1, with 9 bases fitting TRBD1. V lost 7 bases to trimming and J lost 8 bases; unmatched junction nucleotides: 6. The CDR3 loop spans 13 amino acids. Germline CDR1 and CDR2: SNHLY and FYNNEI. CDR3 residues: CASTVYRGHEQFF. DNA of the CDR3: TGTGCCAGCACCGTGTACAGGGGGCATGAGCAGTTCTTC.

The V gene is TRBV21-1, the J gene TRBJ2-1; the table's TRBD1 call for D was not verified on the DNA. TRBV21-1 is listed as a pseudogene. The CDR3 contains 15 residues. The CDR3, as DNA: TGTGCCAGCAGCAAAGTATTACAGCTTTACAATGAGCAGTTCTTC. Amino acids: CASSKVLQLYNEQFF.

This clone appeared once. The chain recombines TRBV12-3 or TRBV12-4 with TRBJ1-1; 7 bases agree with TRBD1. V gave up 5 bases and J gave up 10 bases; unmatched junction bases: 7. CDR3 length: 12 amino acids. CDR3 nucleotides: TGTGCCAGCAGTCAGGGGGTCCTGAGAGCTTTCTTT. This sequence encodes CASSQGVLRAFF.

The J gene is TRBJ1-4, the V gene TRBV5-1, with 12 bases fitting TRBD1. Germline V CDR1 and CDR2: SGHRS, YFSETQ. The CDR3 runs 14 residues. V dropped 4 bases and J dropped 7; count of bases not matched to a gene: 2. CDR3 bases: TGCGCCAGCAGCAGGGACAGGGGGCTTGAAAAACTGTTTTTT. This translates into CASSRDRGLEKLFF.

This rearrangement joins TRBV5-6 to TRBJ1-1; D not certain. The CDR3 has 15 amino acids. V was pared by 6 bases and J by 0 bases, with 15 bases between. Germline V gives CDR1 SGHDT, CDR2 YYEEEE. The CDR3 region is CASTPGEGMNTEAFF. CDR3 sequence (DNA): TGTGCCAGCACCCCCGGAGAGGGAATGAACACTGAAGCTTTCTTT.

V usage is TRBV19 and J usage is TRBJ1-5; D is possibly TRBD1 (5 bases). V was clipped by 5 bases and J by 9 bases, with 14 bases between them. The germline V gene has CDR1 LNHDA and CDR2 SQIVND (reference sequence). CDR3 size: 13 residues. This CDR3 is CASSGRGAGPQHF. The CDR3 DNA sequence: TGTGCCAGTAGTGGCCGCGGGGCCGGGCCCCAGCATTTT.

The chain joins TRBV5-1 to TRBJ2-7; tentative D call: TRBD1 (6 bases). The CDR3 length is 14 residues. Germline assignment: CDR1 SGHRS and CDR2 YFSETQ. Between the trimmed V and J ends, which lost 5 bases and 0 bases, there was a span of 12 bases. CDR3 sequence: CASRTGRASYEQYF. The DNA of the CDR3 is TGCGCCAGCAGGACAGGAAGAGCCTCCTACGAGCAGTACTTC.

The chain recombines TRBV5-6 with TRBJ2-7, with TRBD1 as a possible D gene (6 bases). Germline-derived CDR1 and CDR2 are SGHDT and YYEEEE. V was clipped by 3 bases and J by 0 bases, with 10 bases between them. The CDR3 extends over 14 amino acids. The CDR3 region has the DNA TGTGCCAGCAGCTATGGGACATCCTCCTACGAGCAGTACTTC. Amino acid sequence: CASSYGTSSYEQYF.

This clone was picked up one time. V usage is TRBV3-1 (or the pseudogene TRBV3-2) and J usage is TRBJ2-1; 9 bases agree with TRBD2. The germline V gene encodes CDR1 LGHDT and CDR2 YNNKEL (reference sequence). The CDR3 consists of 14 residues. V dropped 5 bases and J dropped 9; count of bases not matched to a gene: 8. As DNA, the CDR3 is TGTGCCAGCAGCACGGGACTAGCTTCCATTGAGCAGTTCTTC. Translated: CASSTGLASIEQFF.

The J gene is TRBJ2-5, the V gene TRBV5-1; the D gene is possibly TRBD2 (6 bases). Germline V lookup: CDR1 SGHRS, CDR2 YFSETQ. V gave up 2 bases and J gave up 4 bases, with 15 bases separating them. The length of the CDR3 is 15 residues. This chain's CDR3 is CASSFVGKEGETQYF. For the CDR3, the DNA is TGCGCCAGCAGCTTCGTCGGAAAGGAGGGAGAGACCCAGTACTTC.

This chain links TRBV5-1 with TRBJ1-5; 7 nucleotides line up with TRBD1. The length of the CDR3 is 15 residues. Germline V lookup: CDR1 SGHRS, CDR2 YFSETQ. The V gene end was trimmed by 0 bases and the J gene end by 5 bases; junction bases not matched to a gene: 5. The chain's CDR3 is CASSLEGTVYQPQHF. CDR3 bases: TGCGCCAGCAGCTTGGAGGGGACAGTATATCAGCCCCAGCATTTT. The full variable domain, with the rest looked up from reference TRBV5-1 and TRBJ1-5, is KAGVTQTPRYLIKTRGQQVTLSCSPISGHRSVSWYQQTPGQGLQFLFEYFSETQRNKGNFPGRFSGRQFSNSRSEMNVSTLELGDSALYLCASSLEGTVYQPQHFGDGTRLSIL.

This sequence joins TRBV10-3 and TRBJ1-4; the D is unclear. The germline CDR1 and CDR2 sequences are ENHRY and SYGVKD. The V end lost 10 bases, the J end lost 10 bases, and 16 bases lay between the germline ends. The CDR3 covers 12 residues. The CDR3 here is CATRQELGKLFF. The CDR3 DNA reads TGTGCCACCAGGCAGGAATTAGGAAAACTGTTTTTT.

The rearrangement uses TRBV5-1 and TRBJ2-1; tentative D call: TRBD2 (6 bases). Trimming stripped 3 bases from V and 9 bases from J, with 13 bases between. The CDR3 length is 13 residues. CDR1 and CDR2 from the germline V gene are SGHRS and YFSETQ. The CDR3 bases are TGCGCCAGCAGCTCTAAGCCGGGGGTTGAGCAGTTCTTC. Translation: CASSSKPGVEQFF. Combining the CDR3 with reference TRBV5-1 and TRBJ2-1 gives the whole variable domain KAGVTQTPRYLIKTRGQQVTLSCSPISGHRSVSWYQQTPGQGLQFLFEYFSETQRNKGNFPGRFSGRQFSNSRSEMNVSTLELGDSALYLCASSSKPGVEQFFGPGTRLTVL.

V gene TRBV28 combines with J gene TRBJ2-7, with TRBD1 matching over 9 bases. CDR3 size: 14 residues. CDR1 is MDHEN and CDR2 is SYDVKM in the germline V gene. Trimming removed 5 bases from V and 3 bases from J; junction bases left unmatched: 5. CDR3 residues: CASSTPGQGYEQYF. The CDR3 region has the DNA TGTGCCAGCAGTACCCCGGGACAGGGCTACGAGCAGTACTTC.

This chain joins TRBV7-3 and TRBJ1-1, with 8 positions matching TRBD1. Germline CDR1 and CDR2: SGHTA and FQGTGA. The CDR3 is made up of 15 amino acids. The ends lost 5 bases at V and 4 bases at J; junction bases unmatched: 9. The CDR3, as DNA: TGTGCCAGCAGCCCCGCAGGGGGCGGGTCCACTGAAGCTTTCTTT. Translated, it gives CASSPAGGGSTEAFF.